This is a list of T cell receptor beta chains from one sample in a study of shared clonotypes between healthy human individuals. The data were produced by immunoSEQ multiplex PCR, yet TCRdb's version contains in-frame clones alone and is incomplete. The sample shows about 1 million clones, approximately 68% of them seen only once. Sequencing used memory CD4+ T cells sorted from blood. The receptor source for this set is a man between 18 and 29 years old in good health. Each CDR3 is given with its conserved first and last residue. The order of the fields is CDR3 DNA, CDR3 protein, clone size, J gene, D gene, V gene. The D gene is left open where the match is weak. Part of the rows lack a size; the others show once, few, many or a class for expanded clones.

TGTGCCAGCAGTGAAGCGCGGCAGGGGTGGGCTGGGGCCAACGTCCTGACTTTC CASSEARQGWAGANVLTF NA TRBJ2-6 NA TRBV6-1
TGTGCCAGCAGTGTACTGACTAGCGGGACCGCCGAGCAGTACTTC CASSVLTSGTAEQYF once TRBJ2-7 TRBD2 TRBV2
TGTGCCAGCAGCTTGGCCGAGAGGGCCCCCTATTCACCCCTCCACTTT CASSLAERAPYSPLHF NA TRBJ1-6 NA TRBV5-5
TGTGCCAGCTCACCACCGGTAAGGGATGAAGTGAACACTGAAGCTTTCTTT CASSPPVRDEVNTEAFF few TRBJ1-1 NA TRBV18
TGTGCCAGCAGCGCCGGGACTAGCGGATTCAATGAGCAGTTCTTC CASSAGTSGFNEQFF NA TRBJ2-1 TRBD2 TRBV2
TGTGCCACCAGCGGAAGACCGGGCCCACTGTTTTTT CATSGRPGPLFF NA TRBJ1-4 NA TRBV15
TGTGCCAGCTCCTACGACCGGGTCGAGCAGTACTTC CASSYDRVEQYF NA TRBJ2-7 NA TRBV18
TGTGCCAGCAGTTTAGGTGGGGATTCATACGAGCAGTACTTC CASSLGGDSYEQYF few TRBJ2-7 NA TRBV28
TGTGCCAGCAGCTGGGACAGGGGGCAAAATGGCTACACCTTC CASSWDRGQNGYTF NA TRBJ1-2 TRBD1 TRBV7-9
TGTGCCAGCAGTGTATACCGGGAAGCTTTCTTT CASSVYREAFF many TRBJ1-1 NA TRBV25-1
TGTGCCAGCAGCCTAGAGGACCGACTAAACTACAATGAGCAGTTCTTC CASSLEDRLNYNEQFF many TRBJ2-1 NA TRBV9
TGTGCCTGGAACCAACAGGATCGTTCACCCCTCCACTTT CAWNQQDRSPLHF NA TRBJ1-6 NA TRBV30
TGTGCCAGCTCACCACAGGGTTCGGACACTGAAGCTTTCTTT CASSPQGSDTEAFF NA TRBJ1-1 NA TRBV18
TGTGCCAGCAGCGTAGTAGGTAACTCCTACGAGCAGTACTTC CASSVVGNSYEQYF NA TRBJ2-7 NA TRBV9
TGTGCCAGCAGCGTTGGGGGGTACGAGCAGTACTTC CASSVGGYEQYF few TRBJ2-7 NA TRBV7-2
TGTGCCAGCAGCTGGGGACAGGGGACCGGAGAGCAGTACTTC CASSWGQGTGEQYF few TRBJ2-7 TRBD1 TRBV7-6
TGTGCCAGCAGTGCCCTCACTGAAGCTTTCTTT CASSALTEAFF NA TRBJ1-1 NA TRBV28
TGTGCCTGGAGCACAGCAGGCACCGGGGAGCTGTTTTTT CAWSTAGTGELFF NA TRBJ2-2 NA TRBV30
TGTGCCAGCAGTTACTCTACAGGTTATGGCTACACCTTC CASSYSTGYGYTF NA TRBJ1-2 NA TRBV6-5
TGCGCCAGCAGCTTGGAGCCAGGGGGAGATAATGAAAAACTGTTTTTT CASSLEPGGDNEKLFF few TRBJ1-4 TRBD1 TRBV5-1